The T cell receptor (beta chain) described here comes from a study of cytomegalovirus exposure and HLA in healthy donors. Study findings and constraints: Versus the approximately 700-donor mean, an Asian-associated ancestry cluster reportedly showed fewer N-insertions in a later analysis. In a later analysis, TCR beta V- and J-gene trimming showed a link to a missense DCLRE1C variant. Sequencing artifact likely explains a cluster of highly shared sequence variants. Later analysis showed most CMV-associated TCR beta chains appearing HLA-restricted.

V lost 5 bases and J lost 13, with 17 bases in between. The CDR3 sequence is 11 residues long. CDR1 is GTSNPN, CDR2 SVGIG, per germline (reference sequence). Vbeta (60) and Jbeta (13) primers were used in the PCR. Sequencing used immunoSEQ multiplex PCR; TCRdb keeps in-frame clones, though not all of them. This sample's clone table lists fewer than 200,000 clones. With regard to this clone: Its target is not known.

This clonotype originated in a man aged 25 to 45 in good health and CMV-seronegative. The rearrangement joins TRBV30 to TRBJ1-1, with TRBD1 as a possible D gene (5 bases). Material: PBMCs. CDR3 amino acids: CAWDYRFIVFF. The CDR3 DNA reads TGTGCCTGGGATTACAGGTTTATAGTTTTCTTT.